These 11 T cell receptor beta chains were all obtained from the same sample, sequenced in a study of blood T cells in healthy people across ages. Using a J-beta primer mix together with a sample-barcoded 5' primer, a second PCR was run for about 6 to 12 cycles. TCRdb redid the calling of the 5' RACE reads with MiXCR, one entry per CDR3 protein. Among over 1,500,000 distinct CDR3 sequences listed, around 42% were seen once. The source material was blood. The source of these receptors is a human donor in good health.

V and J are TRBV13 and TRBJ2-7; a weak D match, TRBD1 (5 bases). V gave up 4 bases and J gave up 1 base, with 14 bases separating them. The CDR3 loop spans 15 amino acids. Germline assignment: CDR1 PRHDT and CDR2 FYEKMQ (reference sequence). CDR3 amino acids: CASSSKYRNSYEQYF. The CDR3 coding sequence is TGTGCCAGCAGCTCCAAGTACAGGAATTCCTACGAGCAGTACTTC.

This chain connects TRBV24-1 to TRBJ2-7; D is perhaps TRBD2 (7 bases). The J call may be in error: the DNA end matches TRBJ2-5 better. Germline V gives CDR1 KGHDR, CDR2 SFDVKD. CDR3 length equals 13 residues. In nucleotides, the CDR3 is TGTGCCACCGGGGGGGCACGGGGAGAGACCCAGTACTTC. It yields the protein CATGGARGETQYF.

This clonotype occurred once. V gene TRBV10-3 combines with J gene TRBJ2-3; maybe TRBD2 (5 bases). Germline V gene data show CDR1 as ENHRY and CDR2 as SYGVKD. CDR3 length equals 15 residues. V lost 6 bases and J 3 bases, leaving 16 bases between the germline ends. This CDR3 reads CAISLQARVTDTQYF. CDR3 DNA sequence: TGTGCCATCAGCCTACAAGCGAGGGTGACAGATACGCAGTATTTT.

This clonotype was detected only a few times. The chain joins TRBV4-2 to TRBJ1-2; D is possibly TRBD1 (5 bases). The CDR3 sequence is 15 residues long. CDR1 LGHNA and CDR2 YNFKEQ come from the germline V gene. Trimming removed 1 base at V and 3 bases at J, with 12 bases between. The CDR3 loop reads CASSQGQGPDYGYTF. CDR3 nucleotides: TGTGCCAGCAGCCAAGGGCAGGGCCCAGACTATGGCTACACCTTC.

This clonotype was recorded once. J is TRBJ2-7 and V is TRBV29-1; D possibly corresponds to TRBD1 (6 bases). The CDR3 is 15 amino acids. V was clipped by 4 bases and J by 3 bases, with 19 bases between them. Looked up from germline, CDR1 is SQVTM and CDR2 is ANQGSEA. CDR3 DNA sequence: TGCAGCGTTGGAGAAACAGGGTTTGGTATCTACGAGCAGTACTTC. It is translated as CSVGETGFGIYEQYF.

The chain carries TRBV7-2 and TRBJ1-3; D unresolved. CDR1 is SGHTA and CDR2 is FQGNSA in the germline V gene. V dropped 1 base and J dropped 1 base, with 8 bases sitting between them. The CDR3 extends over 15 amino acids. This CDR3 is CASSLGATSGNTIYF. The CDR3 region has the DNA TGTGCCAGCAGCTTAGGGGCGACGTCTGGAAACACCATATATTTT. The variable domain in full, with the rest retrieved from reference TRBV7-2 and TRBJ1-3, is GAGVSQSPSNKVTEKGKDVELRCDPISGHTALYWYRQSLGQGLEFLIYFQGNSAPDKSGLPSDRFSAERTGGSVSTLTIQRTQQEDSAVYLCASSLGATSGNTIYFGEGSWLTVV.

The chain has TRBV11-2 and TRBJ2-1; no definite D call. The CDR3 extends over 15 amino acids. Looked up from germline, CDR1 is SGHAT and CDR2 is FQNNGV. The V gene lost 3 bases and the J gene lost 0 bases, with 9 bases spanning the gap. CDR3: CASSFSQFSYNEQFF. The CDR3 DNA sequence: TGTGCCAGCAGCTTTAGCCAATTCTCCTACAATGAGCAGTTCTTC.

This clonotype was seen only a few times. The gene calls are TRBV12-3 or TRBV12-4 and TRBJ2-7; D is perhaps TRBD2 (5 bases). The CDR3 runs 13 residues. Trimming pared 7 bases from V and 0 bases from J, leaving 10 bases between. The CDR3 bases are TGTGCCAGCAAGAGGGCGGCCTCCTACGAGCAGTACTTC. Encoded protein: CASKRAASYEQYF.

J is TRBJ1-2 and V is TRBV6-1; unclear D gene. Germline values: CDR1 MNHNS, CDR2 SASEGT. The CDR3 sequence is 16 residues long. Trimming removed 6 bases at V and 6 bases at J, with 23 bases between. CDR3 nucleotide sequence: TGTGCCAGCAGCGTAATTCCGGGAGTCTTAACCCATGGCTACACCTTC. Protein: CASSVIPGVLTHGYTF.

The chain employs TRBV7-9 and TRBJ1-1; weak D call: TRBD1 (5 bases). V lost 5 bases and J lost 5, with 18 bases in between. The CDR3 loop spans 15 amino acids. The germline V gene encodes CDR1 SEHNR and CDR2 FQNEAQ (reference sequence). The CDR3 nucleotides read TGTGCCAGCAGCCCCCCCGAGGGGCCGGGGACTGAAGCTTTCTTT. Translation: CASSPPEGPGTEAFF.

The chain couples TRBV7-2 to TRBJ2-1; tentatively, D is TRBD2 (5 bases). V lost 0 bases to trimming and J lost 6 bases, with 6 bases between them. The CDR3 runs to 13 residues. CDR1 is SGHTA and CDR2 is FQGNSA in the germline V gene. This chain's CDR3 is CASSLATSNEQFF. In DNA form, the CDR3 reads TGTGCCAGCAGCTTAGCTACTAGCAATGAGCAGTTCTTC.